This entry lists 18 T cell receptor beta chains sequenced from one sample in a study of CD8 T cells in ankylosing spondylitis. Regarding the study as a whole: Blood from ankylosing spondylitis patients appeared to carry a characteristic roughly 8-variant TCR beta motif.

One entry per CDR3 protein, called by TCRdb with MiXCR from the 5' RACE reads. The sample holds over 450,000 distinct CDR3 sequences, over 9.5% seen once. These TCRs are of unknown antigen specificity. Material: blood, either unsorted or a sorted T cell fraction (not recorded which). Receptors originate from a male donor with ankylosing spondylitis.

The rearrangement joins TRBV3-1 to TRBJ1-1, with unresolved D. Trimming removed 2 bases from V and 10 bases from J, with 11 bases in between. In germline, CDR1 is LGHDT, CDR2 YNNKEL (reference sequence). The CDR3 contains 12 residues. CDR3 sequence reads: CASSQTGHGAFF. The DNA for the CDR3 is TGTGCCAGCAGCCAAACCGGCCACGGAGCTTTCTTT.

The chain links TRBV4-2 to TRBJ2-1; D gene ambiguous. Germline V gives CDR1 LGHNA, CDR2 YNFKEQ. This CDR3 has 13 amino acids. Between the trimmed V and J ends, which lost 1 base and 6 bases, there was a span of 7 bases. CDR3 sequence: CASSQGEPNEQFF. The CDR3 region has the DNA TGTGCCAGCAGCCAAGGGGAACCCAATGAGCAGTTCTTC.

The chain recombines TRBV15 with TRBJ2-7; D unresolved. This CDR3 has 14 residues. Germline-derived CDR1 and CDR2 are LNHNV and YYDKDF (reference sequence). V lost 1 base to trimming and J lost 2 bases, with 9 bases between them. The CDR3 is CATSRAPGTYEQYF. CDR3 nucleotide sequence: TGTGCCACCAGCAGAGCCCCCGGAACCTACGAGCAGTACTTC.

In this sample, this clonotype turned up many times. The chain carries TRBV10-3 and TRBJ2-3; 7 bases line up with TRBD2. The V gene end was trimmed by 7 bases and the J gene end by 6 bases; junction bases not matched to a gene: 10. From germline, CDR1 is ENHRY and CDR2 SYGVKD. The CDR3 spans 14 residues. The DNA of the CDR3 is TGTGCCATCAAGGCCGGCGCGGGGGTGGATACGCAGTATTTT. Amino acid sequence: CAIKAGAGVDTQYF.

The rearrangement links TRBV27 to TRBJ2-1, with D possibly being TRBD1 (5 bases). In germline, CDR1 is MNHEY, CDR2 SMNVEV (reference sequence). Trimming shortened V by 5 bases and J by 7 bases, and 9 bases separated the two germline ends. The CDR3 runs 12 residues. CDR3 DNA sequence: TGTGCCAGCAGTACCAGGGTAAATGAGCAGTTCTTC. Encoded protein: CASSTRVNEQFF.

This clonotype has more than one count but fewer than ten. This rearrangement joins TRBV2 to TRBJ2-1; D is unclear. Germline V gives CDR1 SNHLY, CDR2 FYNNEI. V lost 9 bases and J lost 8, with 11 bases in between. This CDR3 is 11 amino acids long. CDR3: CASTPLYEQFF. In DNA form, the CDR3 reads TGTGCCAGTACCCCGCTTTATGAGCAGTTCTTC.

This clonotype was picked up many times. The chain joins TRBV7-2 to TRBJ1-1; D may be TRBD1 (5 bases). Looked up from germline, CDR1 is SGHTA and CDR2 is FQGNSA. The CDR3 is 14 residues long. Trimming took off 1 base at V and 11 bases at J, with 17 bases between the two ends. This chain's CDR3 is CASSLDPALGEAFF. The CDR3 DNA reads as TGTGCCAGCAGCTTAGATCCGGCATTGGGGGAGGCTTTCTTT.

The rearrangement joins TRBV7-9 to TRBJ1-2; 9 bases fit TRBD1. V dropped 3 bases and J dropped 5; count of bases not matched to a gene: 4. The CDR3 has 14 amino acids. Germline lookup yields CDR1 SEHNR and CDR2 FQNEAQ (reference sequence). For the CDR3, the DNA is TGTGCCAGCAGCTTCTCGGACAGGGGATATGGCTACACCTTC. It specifies CASSFSDRGYGYTF. Combining the CDR3 with reference TRBV7-9 and TRBJ1-2 gives the whole variable domain DTGVSQNPRHKITKRGQNVTFRCDPISEHNRLYWYRQTLGQGPEFLTYFQNEAQLEKSRLLSDRFSAERPKGSFSTLEIQRTEQGDSAMYLCASSFSDRGYGYTFGSGTRLTVV.

The J gene is TRBJ2-7, the V gene TRBV27; 9 nucleotides line up with TRBD1. Germline trimming cut 5 bases from V and 5 bases from J; bases unmatched to any gene: 13. Germline lookup yields CDR1 MNHEY and CDR2 SMNVEV (reference sequence). This CDR3 is 16 amino acids long. The chain's CDR3 is CASSGTKGQGPNEQYV. The CDR3 bases are TGTGCCAGCAGTGGAACGAAGGGACAGGGACCCAACGAGCAGTACGTC.

The chain joins TRBV7-2 to TRBJ2-6, with 7 bases lining up with TRBD2. With V trimmed by 5 bases and J by 4 bases, 11 bases remained unmatched. In germline, CDR1 is SGHTA, CDR2 FQGNSA. There are 17 residues in the CDR3. CDR3 bases: TGTGCCAGCAGCACCAGGGCGGGGGTGAGAGGGGCCAACGTCCTGACTTTC. This gives the protein CASSTRAGVRGANVLTF. Using reference TRBV7-2 and TRBJ2-6 for the parts outside the CDR3, the full variable domain is GAGVSQSPSNKVTEKGKDVELRCDPISGHTALYWYRQSLGQGLEFLIYFQGNSAPDKSGLPSDRFSAERTGGSVSTLTIQRTQQEDSAVYLCASSTRAGVRGANVLTFGAGSRLTVL.

In this sample, this clonotype turned up a few times. This chain uses TRBV11-2 with TRBJ2-5; D possibly corresponds to TRBD2 (5 bases). Germline V CDR1 and CDR2: SGHAT, FQNNGV. The CDR3 extends over 13 amino acids. With 2 bases removed from V and 5 bases from J, the gap between germline ends came to 9 bases. CDR3 protein: CASSLTGWETQYF. CDR3 DNA: TGTGCCAGCAGCTTAACGGGGTGGGAGACCCAGTACTTC. The full variable domain, in which reference TRBV11-2 and TRBJ2-5 provide the parts outside the CDR3, is EAGVAQSPRYKIIEKRQSVAFWCNPISGHATLYWYQQILGQGPKLLIQFQNNGVVDDSQLPKDRFSAERLKGVDSTLKIQPAKLEDSAVYLCASSLTGWETQYFGPGTRLLVL.

Only one count was recorded for this clonotype. The chain joins TRBV29-1 to TRBJ1-1; maybe TRBD1 (5 bases). The CDR3 covers 10 residues. The germline V gene encodes CDR1 SQVTM and CDR2 ANQGSEA. Trimming cost V 5 bases and J 11 bases, with 12 bases left between them. The CDR3 sequence is CSVSDTSAFF. The DNA for the CDR3 is TGCAGCGTTTCGGACACCTCCGCTTTCTTT.

V is TRBV11-2 and J is TRBJ1-1; no definite D call. The CDR3 has 17 amino acids. CDR1 SGHAT and CDR2 FQNNGV come from the germline V gene. V was pared by 6 bases and J by 0 bases, with 20 bases between. CDR3 loop: CASSPVGIKIMNTEAFF. The DNA of the CDR3 is TGTGCCAGCAGTCCGGTGGGGATCAAGATTATGAACACTGAAGCTTTCTTT.

The chain links TRBV15 to TRBJ1-5; no firm D call. The germline gives CDR1 LNHNV, CDR2 YYDKDF (reference sequence). Trimming left V 3 bases short and J 4 bases short, with 13 bases between. The CDR3 spans 15 residues. The CDR3 DNA follows: TGTGCCACCAGCAGTCCAGGACGCAGAAATCAGCCCCAGCATTTT. This encodes CATSSPGRRNQPQHF.

The chain employs TRBV28 and TRBJ2-5, with D tentatively TRBD1 or TRBD2 (5 bases each). The CDR3 spans 14 residues. From germline, CDR1 is MDHEN and CDR2 SYDVKM. V was shortened by 8 bases and J by 4 bases, with 17 bases between the two germline ends. The CDR3 sequence is CASAFGAGRETQYF. In DNA form, the CDR3 reads TGTGCCAGCGCCTTTGGGGCAGGGAGAGAGACCCAGTACTTC.

The chain recombines TRBV20-1 with TRBJ2-1, with D perhaps being TRBD1 or TRBD2 (6 bases each). Germline-derived CDR1 and CDR2 are DFQATT and SNEGSKA (reference sequence). V was trimmed by 5 bases and J by 0 bases, leaving 11 bases between them. CDR3 length: 14 amino acids. Here the CDR3 reads CSASKGGSYNEQFF. CDR3 coding DNA: TGCAGTGCTTCCAAGGGGGGCTCCTACAATGAGCAGTTCTTC.

This clonotype appeared a few times. The chain is built from TRBV2 and TRBJ2-7, with D possibly matching TRBD1 (6 bases). The length of the CDR3 is 13 residues. Trimming removed 4 bases from V and 2 bases from J, with 9 bases in between. Germline CDR1 SNHLY, CDR2 FYNNEI. The CDR3 loop reads CASSGDTAYEQYF. CDR3 in DNA: TGTGCCAGCAGTGGGGACACCGCCTACGAGCAGTACTTC.

This chain links TRBV20-1 with TRBJ1-6; D may be TRBD1 (5 bases). The V gene lost 4 bases and the J gene lost 10 bases, with 17 bases spanning the gap. Germline V CDR1 and CDR2: DFQATT, SNEGSKA (reference sequence). There are 14 residues in the CDR3. CDR3 nucleotide sequence: TGCAGTGCTAAAACCGACAGTCTAGACTCACCCCTCCACTTT. This translates into CSAKTDSLDSPLHF.